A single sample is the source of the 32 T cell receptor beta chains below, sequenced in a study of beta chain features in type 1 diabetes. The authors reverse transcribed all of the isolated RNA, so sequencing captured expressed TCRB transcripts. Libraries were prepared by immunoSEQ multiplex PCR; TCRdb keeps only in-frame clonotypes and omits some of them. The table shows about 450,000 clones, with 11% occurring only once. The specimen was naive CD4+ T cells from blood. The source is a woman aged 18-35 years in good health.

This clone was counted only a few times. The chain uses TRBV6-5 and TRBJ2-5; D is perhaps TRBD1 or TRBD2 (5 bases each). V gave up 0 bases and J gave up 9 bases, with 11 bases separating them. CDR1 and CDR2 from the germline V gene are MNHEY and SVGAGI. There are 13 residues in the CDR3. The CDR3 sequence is CASSYSPGRPQYF. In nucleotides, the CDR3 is TGTGCCAGCAGTTACTCCCCAGGGAGACCCCAGTACTTC.

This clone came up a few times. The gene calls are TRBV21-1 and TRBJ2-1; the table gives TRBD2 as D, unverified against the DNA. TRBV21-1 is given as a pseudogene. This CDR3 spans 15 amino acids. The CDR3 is CASTLSGMPCDEQFF. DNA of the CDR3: TGTGCCAGCACGTTAAGCGGGATGCCTTGCGATGAGCAGTTCTTC.

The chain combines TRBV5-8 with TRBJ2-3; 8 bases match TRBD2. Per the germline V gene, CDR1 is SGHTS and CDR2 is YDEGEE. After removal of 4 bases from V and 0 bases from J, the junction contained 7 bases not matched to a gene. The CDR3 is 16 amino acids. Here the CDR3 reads CASSASLAESTDTQYF. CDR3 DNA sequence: TGTGCCAGCAGCGCTTCACTAGCGGAGAGCACAGATACGCAGTATTTT.

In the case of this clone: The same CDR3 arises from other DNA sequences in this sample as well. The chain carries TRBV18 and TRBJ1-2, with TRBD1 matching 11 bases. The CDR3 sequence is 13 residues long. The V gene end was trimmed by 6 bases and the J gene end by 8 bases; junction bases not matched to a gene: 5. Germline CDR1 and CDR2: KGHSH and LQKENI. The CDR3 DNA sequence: TGTGCCAGCTCTGGACAGGGGGCTTACGGCTACACCTTC. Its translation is CASSGQGAYGYTF.

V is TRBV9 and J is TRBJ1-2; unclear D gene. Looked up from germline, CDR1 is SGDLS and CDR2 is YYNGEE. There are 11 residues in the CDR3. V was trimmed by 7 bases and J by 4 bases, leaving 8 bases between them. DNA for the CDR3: TGTGCCAGCCTCTCGAGCTATGGCTACACCTTC. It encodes CASLSSYGYTF.

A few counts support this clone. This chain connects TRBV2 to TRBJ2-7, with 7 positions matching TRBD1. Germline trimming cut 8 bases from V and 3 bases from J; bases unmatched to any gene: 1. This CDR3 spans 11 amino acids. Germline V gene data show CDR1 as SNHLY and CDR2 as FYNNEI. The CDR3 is CASRQGYEQYV. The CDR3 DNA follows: TGTGCCAGCCGACAGGGCTACGAGCAGTACGTC.

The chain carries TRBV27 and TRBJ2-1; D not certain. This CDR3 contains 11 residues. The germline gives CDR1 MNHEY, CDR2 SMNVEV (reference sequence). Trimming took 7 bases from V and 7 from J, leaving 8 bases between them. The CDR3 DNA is TGTGCCAGCACCGGTGAGAATGAGCAGTTCTTC. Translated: CASTGENEQFF.

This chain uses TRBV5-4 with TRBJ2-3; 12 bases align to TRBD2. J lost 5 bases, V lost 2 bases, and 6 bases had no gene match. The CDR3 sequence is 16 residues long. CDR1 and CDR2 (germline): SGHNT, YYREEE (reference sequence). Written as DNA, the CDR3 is TGTGCCAGCAGCTTAGATCCGGGACTAGCGGGAGATACGCAGTATTTT. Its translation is CASSLDPGLAGDTQYF.

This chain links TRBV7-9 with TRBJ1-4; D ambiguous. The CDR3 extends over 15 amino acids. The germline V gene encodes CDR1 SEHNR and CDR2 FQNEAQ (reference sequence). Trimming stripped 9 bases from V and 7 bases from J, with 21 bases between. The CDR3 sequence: CASTRGPRSGEKLFF. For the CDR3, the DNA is TGTGCCAGTACTCGAGGACCTCGGTCGGGTGAAAAACTGTTTTTT. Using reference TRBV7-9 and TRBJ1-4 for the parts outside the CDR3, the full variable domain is DTGVSQNPRHKITKRGQNVTFRCDPISEHNRLYWYRQTLGQGPEFLTYFQNEAQLEKSRLLSDRFSAERPKGSFSTLEIQRTEQGDSAMYLCASTRGPRSGEKLFFGSGTQLSVL.

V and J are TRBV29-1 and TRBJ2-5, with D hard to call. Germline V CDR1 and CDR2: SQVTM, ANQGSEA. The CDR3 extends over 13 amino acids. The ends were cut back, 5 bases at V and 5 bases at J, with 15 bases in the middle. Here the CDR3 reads CSVTLVRMETQYF. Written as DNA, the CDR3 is TGCAGCGTTACGCTAGTTAGAATGGAGACCCAGTACTTC.

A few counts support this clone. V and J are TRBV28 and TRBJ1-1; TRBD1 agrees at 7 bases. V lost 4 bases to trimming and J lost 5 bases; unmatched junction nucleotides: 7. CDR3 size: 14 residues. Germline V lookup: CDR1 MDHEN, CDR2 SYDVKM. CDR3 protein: CASSSPYRGTEAFF. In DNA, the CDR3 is TGTGCCAGCAGTTCCCCATACAGGGGAACTGAAGCTTTCTTT.

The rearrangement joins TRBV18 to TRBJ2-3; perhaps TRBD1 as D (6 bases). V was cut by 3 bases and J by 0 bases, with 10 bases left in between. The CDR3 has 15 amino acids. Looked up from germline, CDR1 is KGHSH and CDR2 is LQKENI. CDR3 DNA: TGTGCCAGCTCACCGGCAGGGGCGAGCACAGATACGCAGTATTTT. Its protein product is CASSPAGASTDTQYF.

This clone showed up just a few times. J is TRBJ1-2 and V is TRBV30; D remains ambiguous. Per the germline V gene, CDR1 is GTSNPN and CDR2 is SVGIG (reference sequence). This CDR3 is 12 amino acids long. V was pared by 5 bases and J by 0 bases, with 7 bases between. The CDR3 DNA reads TGTGCCTGGGCAGAAGCTAACTATGGCTACACCTTC. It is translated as CAWAEANYGYTF.

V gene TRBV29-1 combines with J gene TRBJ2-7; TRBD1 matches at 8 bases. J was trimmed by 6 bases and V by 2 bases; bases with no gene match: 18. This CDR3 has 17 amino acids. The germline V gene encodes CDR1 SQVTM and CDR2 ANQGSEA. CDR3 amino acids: CSVEWTGSRGRVSEQYF. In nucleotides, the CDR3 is TGCAGCGTTGAATGGACAGGGAGTAGGGGTCGGGTGAGCGAGCAGTACTTC.

CDR3: CASSPSVAGGSYEQYF. CDR3 nucleotides: TGTGCCAGCTCACCCTCCGTAGCGGGAGGGAGCTACGAGCAGTACTTC. The V call is TRBV18, the J call TRBJ2-7; 11 positions agree with TRBD2. Germline V gene lookup returns CDR1 KGHSH and CDR2 LQKENI. This CDR3 is built from 16 residues. V was pared by 3 bases and J by 3 bases, with 7 bases of the junction left unmatched.

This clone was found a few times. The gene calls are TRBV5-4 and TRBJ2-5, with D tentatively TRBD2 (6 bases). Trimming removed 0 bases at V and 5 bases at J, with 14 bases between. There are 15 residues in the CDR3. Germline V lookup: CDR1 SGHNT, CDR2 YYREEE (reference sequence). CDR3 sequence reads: CASSLVRGRTETQYF. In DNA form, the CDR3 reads TGTGCCAGCAGCTTGGTGCGGGGTCGAACGGAGACCCAGTACTTC.

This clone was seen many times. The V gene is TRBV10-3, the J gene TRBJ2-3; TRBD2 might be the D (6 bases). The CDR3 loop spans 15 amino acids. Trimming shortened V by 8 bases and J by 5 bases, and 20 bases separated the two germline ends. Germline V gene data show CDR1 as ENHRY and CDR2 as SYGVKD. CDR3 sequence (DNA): TGTGCCATCGCCGGGCGGGAATCATCGGGAGATACGCAGTATTTT. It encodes CAIAGRESSGDTQYF.

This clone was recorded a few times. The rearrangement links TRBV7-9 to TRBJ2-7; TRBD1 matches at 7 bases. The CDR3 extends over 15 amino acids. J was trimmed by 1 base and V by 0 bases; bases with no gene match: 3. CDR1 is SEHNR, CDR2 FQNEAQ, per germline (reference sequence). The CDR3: CASSLATQGSYEQYV. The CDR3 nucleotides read TGTGCCAGCAGCTTAGCCACACAGGGGTCCTACGAGCAGTACGTC.

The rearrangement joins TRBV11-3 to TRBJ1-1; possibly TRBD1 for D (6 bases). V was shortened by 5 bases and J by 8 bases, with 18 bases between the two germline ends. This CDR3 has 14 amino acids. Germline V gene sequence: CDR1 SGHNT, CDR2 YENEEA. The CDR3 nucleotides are TGTGCCAGCAGCCCAGGGGCCACCCAGGGAGAAGCTTTCTTT. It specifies CASSPGATQGEAFF. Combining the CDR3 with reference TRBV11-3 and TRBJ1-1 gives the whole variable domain EAGVVQSPRYKIIEKKQPVAFWCNPISGHNTLYWYLQNLGQGPELLIRYENEEAVDDSQLPKDRFSAERLKGVDSTLKIQPAELGDSAVYLCASSPGATQGEAFFGQGTRLTVV.

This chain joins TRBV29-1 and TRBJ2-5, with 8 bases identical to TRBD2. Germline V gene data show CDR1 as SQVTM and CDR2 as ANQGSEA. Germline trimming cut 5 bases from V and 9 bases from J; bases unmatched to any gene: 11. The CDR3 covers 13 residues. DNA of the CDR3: TGCAGCGTTAGTAGGTACCCCGGGGGGGCCCAGTACTTC. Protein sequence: CSVSRYPGGAQYF.

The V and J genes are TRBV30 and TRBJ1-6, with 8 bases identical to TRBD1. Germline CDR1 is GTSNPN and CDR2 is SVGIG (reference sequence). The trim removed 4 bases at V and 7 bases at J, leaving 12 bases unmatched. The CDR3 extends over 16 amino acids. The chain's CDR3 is CAWTIDRTGSNSPLHF. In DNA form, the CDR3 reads TGTGCCTGGACCATTGACAGGACAGGGTCCAATTCACCCCTCCACTTT.

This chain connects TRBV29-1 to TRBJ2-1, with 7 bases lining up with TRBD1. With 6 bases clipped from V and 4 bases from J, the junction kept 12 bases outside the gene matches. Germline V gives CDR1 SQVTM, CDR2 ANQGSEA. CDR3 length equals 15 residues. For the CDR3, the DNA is TGCAGCGTAAAACTCCGGGACAGACTATACAATGAGCAGTTCTTC. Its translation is CSVKLRDRLYNEQFF.

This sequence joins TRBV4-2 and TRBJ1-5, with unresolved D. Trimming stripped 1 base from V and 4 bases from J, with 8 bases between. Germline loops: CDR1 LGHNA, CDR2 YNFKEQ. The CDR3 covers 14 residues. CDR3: CASSQGQENQPQHF. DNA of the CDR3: TGTGCCAGCAGCCAAGGGCAGGAAAATCAGCCCCAGCATTTT.

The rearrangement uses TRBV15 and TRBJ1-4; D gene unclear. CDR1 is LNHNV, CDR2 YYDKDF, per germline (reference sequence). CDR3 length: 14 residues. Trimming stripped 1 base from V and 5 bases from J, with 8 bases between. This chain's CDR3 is CATSRARSNEKLFF. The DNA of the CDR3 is TGTGCCACCAGCAGAGCCCGGAGCAATGAAAAACTGTTTTTT.

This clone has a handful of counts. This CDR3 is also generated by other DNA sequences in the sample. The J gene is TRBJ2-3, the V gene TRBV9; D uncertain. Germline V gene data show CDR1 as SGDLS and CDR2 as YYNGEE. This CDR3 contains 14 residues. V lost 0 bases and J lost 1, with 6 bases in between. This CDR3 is CASSVGPGTDTQYF. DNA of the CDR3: TGTGCCAGCAGCGTAGGACCAGGCACAGATACGCAGTATTTT.

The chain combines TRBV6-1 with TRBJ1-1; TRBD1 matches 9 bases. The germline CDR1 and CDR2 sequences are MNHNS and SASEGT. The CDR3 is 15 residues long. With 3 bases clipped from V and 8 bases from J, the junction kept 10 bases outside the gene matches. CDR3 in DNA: TGTGCCAGCAGTGAGACCGGGACAGGGAGTCCCGAAGCTTTCTTT. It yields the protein CASSETGTGSPEAFF.

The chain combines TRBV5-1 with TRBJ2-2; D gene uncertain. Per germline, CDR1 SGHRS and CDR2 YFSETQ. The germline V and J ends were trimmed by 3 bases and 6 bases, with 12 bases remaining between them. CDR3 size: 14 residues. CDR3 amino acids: CASSSGVPAGELFF. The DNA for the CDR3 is TGCGCCAGCAGCTCTGGGGTTCCGGCCGGGGAGCTGTTTTTT.

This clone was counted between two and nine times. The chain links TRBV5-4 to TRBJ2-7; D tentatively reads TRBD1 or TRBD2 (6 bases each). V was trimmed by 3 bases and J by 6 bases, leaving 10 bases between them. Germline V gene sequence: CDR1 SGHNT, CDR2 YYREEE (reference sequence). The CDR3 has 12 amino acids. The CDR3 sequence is CASSSRGGEQYV. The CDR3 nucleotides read TGTGCCAGCAGCTCCAGGGGAGGCGAGCAGTACGTC.

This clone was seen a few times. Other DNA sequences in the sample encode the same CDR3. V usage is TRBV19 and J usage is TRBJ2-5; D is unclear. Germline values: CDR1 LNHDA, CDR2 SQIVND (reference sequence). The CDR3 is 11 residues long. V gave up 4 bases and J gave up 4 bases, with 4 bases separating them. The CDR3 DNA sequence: TGTGCCAGTAGTACCAGAGAGACCCAGTACTTC. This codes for CASSTRETQYF.

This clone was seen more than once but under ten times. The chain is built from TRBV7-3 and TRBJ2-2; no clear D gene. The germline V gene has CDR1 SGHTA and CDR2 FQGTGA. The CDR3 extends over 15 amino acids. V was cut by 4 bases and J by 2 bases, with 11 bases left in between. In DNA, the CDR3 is TGTGCCAGCAGCTCCCCCATGGGTAACACCGGGGAGCTGTTTTTT. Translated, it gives CASSSPMGNTGELFF.

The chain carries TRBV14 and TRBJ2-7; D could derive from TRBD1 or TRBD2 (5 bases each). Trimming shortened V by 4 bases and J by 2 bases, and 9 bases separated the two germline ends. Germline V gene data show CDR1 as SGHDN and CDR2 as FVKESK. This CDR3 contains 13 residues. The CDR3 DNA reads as TGTGCCAGCAGCCGGGGACGGACCTACGAGCAGTACGTC. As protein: CASSRGRTYEQYV.

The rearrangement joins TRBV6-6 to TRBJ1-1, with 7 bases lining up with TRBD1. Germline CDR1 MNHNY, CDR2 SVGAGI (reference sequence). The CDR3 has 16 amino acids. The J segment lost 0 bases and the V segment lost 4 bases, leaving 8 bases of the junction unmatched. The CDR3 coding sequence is TGTGCCAGCAGTTTGACAGGGACCAACATGAACACTGAAGCTTTCTTT. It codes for CASSLTGTNMNTEAFF.